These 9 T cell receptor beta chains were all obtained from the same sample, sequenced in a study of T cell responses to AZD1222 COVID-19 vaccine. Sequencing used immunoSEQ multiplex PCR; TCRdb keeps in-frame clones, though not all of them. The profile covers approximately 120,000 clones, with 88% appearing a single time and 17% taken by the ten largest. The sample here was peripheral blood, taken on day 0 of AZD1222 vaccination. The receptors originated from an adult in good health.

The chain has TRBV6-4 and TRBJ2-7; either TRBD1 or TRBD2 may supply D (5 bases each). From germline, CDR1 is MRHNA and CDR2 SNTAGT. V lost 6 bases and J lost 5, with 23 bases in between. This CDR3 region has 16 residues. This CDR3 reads CASSSPVPRGSDEQYV. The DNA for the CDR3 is TGTGCCAGCAGCAGCCCAGTTCCACGGGGCTCGGACGAGCAGTACGTC.

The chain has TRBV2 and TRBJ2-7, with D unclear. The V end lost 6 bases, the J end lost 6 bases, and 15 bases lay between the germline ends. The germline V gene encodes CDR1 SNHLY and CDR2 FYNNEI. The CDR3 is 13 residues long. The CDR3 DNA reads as TGTGCCAGCAGCCCCAGCGTAGTTAGCGAGCAGTACTTC. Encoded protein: CASSPSVVSEQYF.

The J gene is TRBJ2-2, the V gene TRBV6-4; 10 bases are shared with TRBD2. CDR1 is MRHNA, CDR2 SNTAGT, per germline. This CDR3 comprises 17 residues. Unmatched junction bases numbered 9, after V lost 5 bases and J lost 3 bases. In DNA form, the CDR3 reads TGTGCCAGCAGTCCCGAGCTAGCGGGGGTATACACCGGGGAGCTGTTTTTT. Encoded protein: CASSPELAGVYTGELFF.

CDR3 sequence reads: CASSFEGEKLFF. The CDR3 DNA reads as TGCGCCAGCAGCTTTGAAGGTGAAAAACTGTTTTTT. The V gene is TRBV5-1, the J gene TRBJ1-4, with D unresolved. The length of the CDR3 is 12 residues. The germline V gene encodes CDR1 SGHRS and CDR2 YFSETQ. The V and J ends lost 2 bases and 7 bases respectively, with 6 bases between them.

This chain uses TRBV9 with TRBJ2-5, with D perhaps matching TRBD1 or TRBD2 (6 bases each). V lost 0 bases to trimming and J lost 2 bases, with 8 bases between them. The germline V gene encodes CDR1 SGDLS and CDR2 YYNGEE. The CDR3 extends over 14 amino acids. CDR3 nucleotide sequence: TGTGCCAGCAGCGTAGCGGGGGCTCAAGAGACCCAGTACTTC. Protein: CASSVAGAQETQYF.

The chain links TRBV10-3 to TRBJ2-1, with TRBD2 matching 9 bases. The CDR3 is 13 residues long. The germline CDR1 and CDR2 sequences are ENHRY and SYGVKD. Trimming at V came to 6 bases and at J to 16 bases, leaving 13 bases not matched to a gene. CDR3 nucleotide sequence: TGTGCCATCAGGGCGGAGGTAGCGGGAGCCCCATTCTTC. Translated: CAIRAEVAGAPFF.

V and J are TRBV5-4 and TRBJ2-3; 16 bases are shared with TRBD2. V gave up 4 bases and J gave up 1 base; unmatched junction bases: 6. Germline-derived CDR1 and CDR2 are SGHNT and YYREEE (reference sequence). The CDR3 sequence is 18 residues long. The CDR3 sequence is CASSPGLAGGVGTDTQYF. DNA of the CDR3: TGTGCCAGCAGCCCGGGACTAGCGGGGGGGGTAGGCACAGATACGCAGTATTTT.

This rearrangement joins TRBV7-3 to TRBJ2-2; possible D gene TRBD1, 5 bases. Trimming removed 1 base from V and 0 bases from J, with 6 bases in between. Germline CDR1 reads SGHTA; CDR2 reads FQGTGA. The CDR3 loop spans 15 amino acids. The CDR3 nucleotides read TGTGCCAGCAGCTTAAGCAGGGCGAACACCGGGGAGCTGTTTTTT. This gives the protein CASSLSRANTGELFF. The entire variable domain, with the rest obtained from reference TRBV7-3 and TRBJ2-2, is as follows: GAGVSQTPSNKVTEKGKYVELRCDPISGHTALYWYRQSLGQGPEFLIYFQGTGAADDSGLPNDRFFAVRPEGSVSTLKIQRTERGDSAVYLCASSLSRANTGELFFGEGSRLTVL.

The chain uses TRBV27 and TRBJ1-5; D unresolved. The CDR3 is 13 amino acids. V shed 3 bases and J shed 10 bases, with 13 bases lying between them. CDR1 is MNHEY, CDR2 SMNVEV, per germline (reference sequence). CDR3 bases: TGTGCCAGCAGTTTCTCCTACACCCAACCCCAGCATTTT. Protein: CASSFSYTQPQHF.